These 8 T cell receptor beta chains were sequenced from one sample in a study of blood T cell repertoires in COVID-19. Sequencing was performed with immunoSEQ multiplex PCR; in TCRdb, only in-frame clones are kept and a portion is missing. This table holds approximately 97,000 clones, around 84% found once. Input material: peripheral blood. These receptors were collected from a man aged 80 or over with acute or convalescent COVID-19.

This chain uses TRBV7-2 with TRBJ1-1; no clear D gene. Trimming removed 1 base at V and 0 bases at J, with 9 bases between. This CDR3 has 15 residues. Looked up from germline, CDR1 is SGHTA and CDR2 is FQGNSA. CDR3 nucleotides: TGTGCCAGCAGCTTAGAGCCGGGGTTGAACACTGAAGCTTTCTTT. Amino acid sequence: CASSLEPGLNTEAFF.

A few counts support this clone. The rearrangement joins TRBV7-9 to TRBJ1-1, with TRBD1 identical over 7 bases. Trimming took 3 bases from V and 6 from J; bases not matched to a gene: 13. This CDR3 comprises 16 residues. CDR1 is SEHNR, CDR2 FQNEAQ, per germline (reference sequence). CDR3 nucleotides: TGTGCCAGCAGCTTTGAGACAGGGAATGTTCGGCCTGAAGCTTTCTTT. It codes for CASSFETGNVRPEAFF. Full variable domain (rest looked up from reference TRBV7-9 and TRBJ1-1): DTGVSQNPRHKITKRGQNVTFRCDPISEHNRLYWYRQTLGQGPEFLTYFQNEAQLEKSRLLSDRFSAERPKGSFSTLEIQRTEQGDSAMYLCASSFETGNVRPEAFFGQGTRLTVV.

V is TRBV24-1 and J is TRBJ2-1; 8 bases align to TRBD2. The germline CDR1 and CDR2 sequences are KGHDR and SFDVKD. V lost 6 bases, J lost 9 bases, and 3 bases stayed unmatched. This CDR3 spans 12 amino acids. The CDR3 DNA sequence: TGTGCCACCAGTCAGCGGGAGCGTGAGCAGTTCTTC. It yields the protein CATSQREREQFF.

The genes are TRBV3-1 (or the pseudogene TRBV3-2) and TRBJ2-2; 7 bases agree with TRBD2. The ends lost 0 bases at V and 3 bases at J; junction bases unmatched: 10. The CDR3 consists of 18 residues. Germline V lookup: CDR1 LGHDT, CDR2 YNNKEL (reference sequence). DNA of the CDR3: TGTGCCAGCAGCCAAGACTGGGAACTAGCGACGGACACCGGGGAGCTGTTTTTT. Amino acid sequence: CASSQDWELATDTGELFF.

This chain uses TRBV5-1 with TRBJ1-2; 7 positions agree with TRBD1. V dropped 2 bases and J dropped 2; count of bases not matched to a gene: 3. Germline CDR1 and CDR2: SGHRS and YFSETQ. This CDR3 has 14 amino acids. The CDR3 bases are TGCGCCAGCAGCTTCGACAGGGCCAACTATGGCTACACCTTC. Residues: CASSFDRANYGYTF.

The CDR3 region is CASSLTGTGNTEAFF. DNA for the CDR3: TGTGCCAGCAGCCTTACCGGGACAGGTAACACTGAAGCTTTCTTT. The chain joins TRBV28 to TRBJ1-1, with TRBD1 identical over 8 bases. V lost 6 bases to trimming and J lost 2 bases; unmatched junction nucleotides: 8. The CDR3 is 15 amino acids. Germline values: CDR1 MDHEN, CDR2 SYDVKM.

The chain combines TRBV7-6 with TRBJ2-3; 7 bases match TRBD1. The CDR3 covers 16 residues. Germline V gives CDR1 SGHVS, CDR2 FNYEAQ. The ends lost 5 bases at V and 0 bases at J; junction bases unmatched: 8. Here the CDR3 reads CASSPAGTASTDTQYF. In nucleotides, the CDR3 is TGTGCCAGCAGCCCAGCCGGGACAGCTAGCACAGATACGCAGTATTTT.

The genes are TRBV25-1 and TRBJ2-7; 12 bases are a match to TRBD2. The junction had 9 bases not matched to a gene; V was cut back by 5 bases and J by 4 bases. In germline, CDR1 is MGHDK, CDR2 SYGVNS. This CDR3 has 16 residues. This chain's CDR3 is CASSSGETSGRYEQYF. The CDR3 nucleotides read TGTGCCAGCAGTTCGGGGGAGACTAGCGGGAGATACGAGCAGTACTTC.